This T cell receptor beta chain was found in a study of blood T cell repertoires in COVID-19. Study background: There were acute and convalescent COVID-19 samples, and they came from the United States, Italy and Spain. Sources were T cells, B-cell-depleted T cells, or PBMCs; the material itself was cDNA or gDNA.

Authors' analysis steps: Estimation of nucleated cell counts was performed using reference gene primer amplification. The repertoire was sequenced with immunoSEQ multiplex PCR; TCRdb's copy has only in-frame clones and lacks some. V and J calls and clone size follow that table, whereas D and trimming were derived from the DNA. The sample contains about 29,000 clones, 80% to 85% of which appear only once. This clonotype originated in a man older than 75 with active COVID-19. The material sequenced was peripheral blood.

In nucleotides, the CDR3 is TGTGCCAGCAGCAAAGTGAAGGCAACGGGTTTCTTT. It specifies CASSKVKATGFF. This rearrangement joins TRBV21-1 to TRBJ1-1. TRBV21-1 is recorded as a pseudogene. There are 12 residues in the CDR3.